The 5 T cell receptor beta chains in this list originate from one sample, sequenced in a study of blood T cell repertoires in COVID-19. The protocol was immunoSEQ multiplex PCR, while the TCRdb copy is restricted to in-frame clones and leaves out a portion. Of over 75,000 clones in the sample, approximately 84% were seen once. Sequencing used peripheral blood. All receptors come from a man between 70 and 80 years old with acute or convalescent COVID-19.

The chain uses TRBV28 and TRBJ1-5; no firm D call. Trimming took 7 bases from V and 4 from J, leaving 8 bases between them. Germline CDR1 and CDR2: MDHEN and SYDVKM. The length of the CDR3 is 12 residues. CDR3 DNA: TGTGCCAGCATTTCCGGGAATCAGCCCCAGCATTTT. Translation: CASISGNQPQHF.

This clone came up once. The V call is TRBV5-1, the J call TRBJ1-2, with D uncertain. The CDR3 extends over 13 amino acids. CDR1 is SGHRS and CDR2 is YFSETQ in the germline V gene. The germline V and J ends were trimmed by 0 bases and 1 base, with 4 bases remaining between them. The DNA of the CDR3 is TGCGCCAGCAGCTTGGACAGTAACTATGGCTACACCTTC. Translated: CASSLDSNYGYTF. Combining the CDR3 with reference TRBV5-1 and TRBJ1-2 gives the whole variable domain KAGVTQTPRYLIKTRGQQVTLSCSPISGHRSVSWYQQTPGQGLQFLFEYFSETQRNKGNFPGRFSGRQFSNSRSEMNVSTLELGDSALYLCASSLDSNYGYTFGSGTRLTVV.

V and J are TRBV6-2 or TRBV6-3 and TRBJ2-1, with 11 nucleotides matching TRBD2. V shed 4 bases, J shed 7 bases, and the junction held 3 bases outside the gene matches. The CDR3 is 14 amino acids. The germline CDR1 and CDR2 sequences are MNHEY and SVGEGT. As DNA, the CDR3 is TGTGCCAGCAGTTTTGCTAGCGGGAGGAATGAGCAGTTCTTC. It encodes CASSFASGRNEQFF.

The chain couples TRBV9 to TRBJ2-2, with TRBD1 identical over 8 bases. Trimming cost V 2 bases and J 1 base; bases outside gene matches: 16. This CDR3 region has 20 residues. The germline gives CDR1 SGDLS, CDR2 YYNGEE. The CDR3 loop reads CASSVFFEQGAIRNTGELFF. For the CDR3, the DNA is TGTGCCAGCAGCGTTTTTTTCGAGCAGGGGGCTATCAGGAACACCGGGGAGCTGTTTTTT. Supplemented by reference TRBV9 and TRBJ2-2, the full variable domain reads DSGVTQTPKHLITATGQRVTLRCSPRSGDLSVYWYQQSLDQGLQFLIQYYNGEERAKGNILERFSAQQFPDLHSELNLSSLELGDSALYFCASSVFFEQGAIRNTGELFFGEGSRLTVL.

This clone was recorded once. The gene calls are TRBV3-1 (or the pseudogene TRBV3-2) and TRBJ2-5, with a weak D call TRBD2 (6 bases). This CDR3 contains 15 residues. The V end was cut by 0 bases, the J end by 4 bases, with 12 bases between. From germline, CDR1 is LGHDT and CDR2 YNNKEL (reference sequence). CDR3 DNA: TGTGCCAGCAGCCAAGACCCCGGGGGTGGAGAGACCCAGTACTTC. Its protein product is CASSQDPGGGETQYF.